This TCR beta chain was retrieved from a study of blood T cells in healthy people across ages. Germline-derived CDR1 and CDR2 are ENHRY and SYGVKD. The CDR3 is 13 amino acids. V dropped 6 bases and J dropped 5; count of bases not matched to a gene: 4. Broader study findings: Roughly linear age-related decline in beta diversity appeared, significant by age approximately 43. It was not known whether donors were CMV positive (a possible confounder of expanded clonotype changes).

The table lists this clonotype with many counts. Its antigen is undetermined. It was with a sample-barcoded 5' primer and a J-beta primer mix that a second PCR of roughly 7 to 12 cycles was run. MiXCR, run by TCRdb on the 5' RACE reads, gives a single entry per CDR3 protein. The repertoire has some 1.5 million distinct CDR3 sequences, 28% of them found once; the top ten carry approximately 7.7%. The sample consisted of blood. The TCR originated in a woman aged 25 to 39 in good health. V usage is TRBV10-3 and J usage is TRBJ2-3; 8 nucleotides agree with TRBD2. DNA for the CDR3: TGTGCCATCAGACCGGGAGGGCGAGATACGCAGTATTTT. Protein product: CAIRPGGRDTQYF.